The rows below give T cell receptor beta chains drawn from one sample of a study of T cell responses to AZD1222 COVID-19 vaccine. Profiling relied on immunoSEQ multiplex PCR, and the TCRdb table lists in-frame clones only, not all of them. Among fewer than 100,000 clones, around nine tenths were seen once, and the ten largest hold more than 9%. The source was peripheral blood, collected 28 days after the second AZD1222 dose. The receptor set was obtained from an adult who received the AZD1222 COVID-19 vaccine. Each CDR3 is given with its conserved first and last residue. Each record gives: V gene, D gene, J gene, CDR3 length, clone size, CDR3 protein, CDR3 DNA. D genes are given only for firm matches. Expanded clones are given a class, and other clones once, few, many or no size at all.

TRBV11-2	-	TRBJ1-5	13	-	CASSLVPDQPQHF	TGTGCCAGCAGCTTAGTCCCAGATCAGCCCCAGCATTTT
TRBV9	TRBD1	TRBJ2-1	15	once	CASSDRDRAFYEQFF	TGTGCCAGCAGCGACCGGGACAGGGCATTCTATGAGCAGTTCTTC
TRBV5-1	TRBD1	TRBJ1-4	14	-	CASSPGTGDEKLFF	TGCGCCAGCAGCCCCGGGACAGGGGACGAAAAACTGTTTTTT
TRBV19	-	TRBJ1-2	12	-	CASRGGGAGYTF	TGTGCCAGTAGAGGAGGGGGGGCTGGCTACACCTTC
TRBV7-8	-	TRBJ1-5	18	-	CASSLGPLSGLGNQPQHF	TGTGCCAGCAGCTTAGGGCCATTGTCGGGTCTGGGCAATCAGCCCCAGCATTTT
TRBV5-6	-	TRBJ2-1	16	-	CASSALSVRIGHEQFF	TGTGCCAGCAGCGCCCTGTCCGTTCGGATCGGACATGAGCAGTTCTTC
TRBV5-1	TRBD1	TRBJ2-7	14	few	CASSRAIQGGEQYF	TGCGCCAGCAGCCGAGCGATACAGGGGGGCGAGCAGTACTTC
TRBV28	TRBD1	TRBJ1-4	15	-	CASSPQRGLNEKLFF	TGTGCCAGCAGTCCCCAAAGGGGGCTTAATGAAAAACTGTTTTTT
TRBV24-1	TRBD1	TRBJ2-1	13	-	CATRGQGLGEQFF	TGTGCCACCAGGGGACAGGGTCTCGGTGAGCAGTTCTTC
TRBV7-2	TRBD1	TRBJ1-5	15	-	CASGSGTGVSQPQHF	TGTGCCAGCGGATCCGGGACAGGGGTTTCTCAGCCCCAGCATTTT
TRBV5-4	TRBD1	TRBJ1-2	14	-	CASTTGQSGGGYTF	TGTGCCAGCACCACGGGACAGTCTGGGGGTGGCTACACCTTC
TRBV6-2/TRBV6-3	-	TRBJ1-1	15	-	CASSYVGPSYTEAFF	TGTGCCAGCAGTTACGTTGGCCCCTCCTACACTGAAGCTTTCTTT
TRBV24-1	TRBD2	TRBJ2-3	15	-	CATSDSGTSADTQYF	TGTGCCACCAGTGATTCGGGGACTAGTGCAGATACGCAGTATTTT
TRBV15	-	TRBJ1-2	12	-	CATSRGALGYTF	TGTGCCACCAGCAGAGGGGCTTTGGGCTACACCTTC
TRBV7-9	-	TRBJ2-7	15	-	CASSTRGPTQGEQYF	TGTGCCAGCAGCACACGTGGGCCTACCCAGGGCGAGCAGTACTTC
TRBV3-1/TRBV3-2	TRBD2	TRBJ2-1	15	-	CASSLRLAGGNEQFF	TGTGCCAGCAGCCTCCGACTAGCGGGGGGCAATGAGCAGTTCTTC
TRBV5-5	TRBD1	TRBJ1-1	15	-	CASSLRQGFGAEAFF	TGTGCCAGCAGCTTAAGACAGGGGTTCGGGGCTGAAGCTTTCTTT
TRBV28	TRBD2	TRBJ2-1	15	-	CASPPSSGSHNEQFF	TGTGCCAGCCCCCCGTCTAGCGGGTCCCACAATGAGCAGTTCTTC
TRBV7-9	-	TRBJ2-5	16	once	CASSLPEGGEMETQYF	TGTGCCAGCAGCCTTCCTGAAGGCGGGGAAATGGAGACCCAGTACTTC
TRBV10-3	TRBD2	TRBJ2-7	17	-	CAIPGGGGASPSYEQYF	TGTGCCATCCCGGGGGGGGGCGGGGCGTCGCCCTCCTACGAGCAGTACTTC
TRBV27	TRBD1	TRBJ1-1	14	-	CASSYEGAGTEAFF	TGTGCCAGCAGTTATGAGGGGGCGGGTACTGAAGCTTTCTTT
TRBV6-5	-	TRBJ1-6	15	-	CASSYSGGINSPLHF	TGTGCCAGCAGTTACTCAGGGGGGATTAATTCACCCCTCCACTTT
TRBV5-4	-	TRBJ1-2	15	-	CASSPYRSRDYGYTF	TGTGCCAGCAGCCCTTACAGGTCGCGGGACTATGGCTACACCTTC
TRBV6-5	-	TRBJ1-1	16	-	CVSSYNYQLLVAEAFF	TGTGTCAGCAGTTACAACTACCAACTCTTAGTAGCTGAAGCTTTCTTT
TRBV20-1	-	TRBJ2-7	13	-	CSASGRVSYEQYF	TGCAGTGCTAGTGGCAGGGTCTCCTACGAGCAGTACTTC
TRBV6-5	-	TRBJ2-2	14	-	CASSYSPPTGELFF	TGTGCCAGCAGTTACTCCCCACCCACCGGGGAGCTGTTTTTT
TRBV19	-	TRBJ2-2	12	few	CASSGSTGELFF	TGTGCCAGTAGCGGGTCAACCGGGGAGCTGTTTTTT
TRBV7-2	TRBD2	TRBJ2-1	14	once	CASSLGGLSNEQFF	TGTGCCAGCAGCTTAGGGGGACTAAGCAATGAGCAGTTCTTC
TRBV24-1	TRBD2	TRBJ2-1	16	-	CATSDLSSGEYNEQFF	TGTGCCACCAGTGATTTGTCTAGCGGGGAGTACAATGAGCAGTTCTTC
TRBV29-1	TRBD1	TRBJ2-7	13	once	CSVRGQVSYEQYF	TGCAGCGTGCGGGGACAGGTATCCTACGAGCAGTACTTC
TRBV7-2	-	TRBJ2-7	17	-	CASSLAMIAAGPYEQYF	TGTGCCAGCAGCTTAGCAATGATTGCGGCCGGACCTTACGAGCAGTACTTC
TRBV6-6	-	TRBJ2-7	14	-	CASSSRVPSYEQYF	TGTGCCAGCAGTTCCAGGGTGCCATCCTACGAGCAGTACTTC
TRBV7-3	-	TRBJ1-1	14	-	CASSYQGGGTEAFF	TGTGCCAGCAGCTATCAGGGAGGAGGCACTGAAGCTTTCTTT
TRBV19	TRBD1	TRBJ1-2	13	-	CASSLGQGSGYTF	TGTGCCAGTAGTCTGGGACAGGGGAGTGGCTACACCTTC
TRBV7-2	TRBD2	TRBJ2-5	15	-	CASSSSAGGEETQYF	TGTGCCAGCAGCTCGTCTGCGGGGGGGGAAGAGACCCAGTACTTC
TRBV5-8	-	TRBJ2-7	13	-	CASRRRDNYEQYF	TGTGCCAGCAGACGCCGGGACAACTACGAGCAGTACTTC
TRBV6-2/TRBV6-3	-	TRBJ2-7	15	-	CASSYWPSLGYEQYF	TGTGCCAGCAGTTACTGGCCTTCCCTGGGCTACGAGCAGTACTTC
TRBV5-1	-	TRBJ1-1	15	-	CASSLGEGANTEAFF	TGCGCCAGCAGCTTGGGGGAAGGGGCCAACACTGAAGCTTTCTTT
TRBV10-3	TRBD1	TRBJ2-7	13	-	CATWDRAIYEQYF	TGTGCCACCTGGGACAGGGCAATCTACGAGCAGTACTTC
TRBV18	-	TRBJ2-3	15	-	CASSPPSSSTDTQYF	TGTGCCAGCTCACCACCGTCCTCTAGCACAGATACGCAGTATTTT
TRBV21-1	-	TRBJ2-5	19	-	CASSKFLAGGHPFQETQYF	TGTGCCAGCAGCAAGTTTCTAGCGGGGGGGCATCCCTTTCAAGAGACCCAGTACTTC